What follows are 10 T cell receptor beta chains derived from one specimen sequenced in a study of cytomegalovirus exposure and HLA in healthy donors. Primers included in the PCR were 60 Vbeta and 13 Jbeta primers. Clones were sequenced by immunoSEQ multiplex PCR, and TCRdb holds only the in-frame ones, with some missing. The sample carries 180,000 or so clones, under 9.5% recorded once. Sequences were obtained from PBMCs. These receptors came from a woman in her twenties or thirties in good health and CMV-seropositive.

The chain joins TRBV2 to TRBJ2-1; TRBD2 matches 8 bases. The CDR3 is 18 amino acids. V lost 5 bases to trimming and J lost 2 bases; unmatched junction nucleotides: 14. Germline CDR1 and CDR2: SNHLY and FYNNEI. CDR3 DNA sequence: TGTGCCAGCAGTAGTCCCGGGACTAGAATGAGCCCCTACAATGAGCAGTTCTTC. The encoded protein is CASSSPGTRMSPYNEQFF.

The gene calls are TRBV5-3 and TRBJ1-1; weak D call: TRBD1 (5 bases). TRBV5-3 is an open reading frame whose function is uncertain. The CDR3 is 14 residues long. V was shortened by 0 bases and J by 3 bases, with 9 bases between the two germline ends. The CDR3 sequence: CARSLAGGDTEAFF. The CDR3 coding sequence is TGTGCCAGAAGCTTGGCGGGGGGAGACACTGAAGCTTTCTTT.

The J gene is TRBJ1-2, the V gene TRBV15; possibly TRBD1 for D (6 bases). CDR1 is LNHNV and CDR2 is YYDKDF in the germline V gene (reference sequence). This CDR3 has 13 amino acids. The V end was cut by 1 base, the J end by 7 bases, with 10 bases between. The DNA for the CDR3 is TGTGCCACCAGCAGAGTTACAGGGTTTGGCTACACCTTC. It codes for CATSRVTGFGYTF.

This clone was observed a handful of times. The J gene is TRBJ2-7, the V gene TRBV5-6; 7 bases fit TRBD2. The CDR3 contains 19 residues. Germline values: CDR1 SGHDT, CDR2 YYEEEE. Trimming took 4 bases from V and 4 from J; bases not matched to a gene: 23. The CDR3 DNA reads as TGTGCCAGCAGCGGGCGGACTAGGTATTGGCCCCTAACTCGGTACGAGCAGTACTTC. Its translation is CASSGRTRYWPLTRYEQYF. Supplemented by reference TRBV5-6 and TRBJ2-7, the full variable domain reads DAGVTQSPTHLIKTRGQQVTLRCSPKSGHDTVSWYQQALGQGPQFIFQYYEEEERQRGNFPDRFSGHQFPNYSSELNVNALLLGDSALYLCASSGRTRYWPLTRYEQYFGPGTRLTVT.

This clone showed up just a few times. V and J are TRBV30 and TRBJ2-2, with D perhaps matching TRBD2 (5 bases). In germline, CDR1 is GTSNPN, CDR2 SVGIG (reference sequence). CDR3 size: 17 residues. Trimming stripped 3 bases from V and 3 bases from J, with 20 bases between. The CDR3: CAWRWDSALGYTGELFF. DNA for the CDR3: TGTGCCTGGAGATGGGATAGCGCCCTTGGTTACACCGGGGAGCTGTTTTTT.

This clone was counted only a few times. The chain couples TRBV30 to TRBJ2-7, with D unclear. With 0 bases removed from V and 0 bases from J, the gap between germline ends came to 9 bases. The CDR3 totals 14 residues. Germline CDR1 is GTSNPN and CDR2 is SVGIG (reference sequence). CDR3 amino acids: CAWSVSGLSYEQYF. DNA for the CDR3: TGTGCCTGGAGTGTATCGGGTCTCTCCTACGAGCAGTACTTC.

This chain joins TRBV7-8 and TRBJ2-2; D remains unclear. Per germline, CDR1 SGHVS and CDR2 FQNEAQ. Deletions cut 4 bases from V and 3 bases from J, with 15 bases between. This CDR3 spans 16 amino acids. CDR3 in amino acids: CASSSRTALYTGELFF. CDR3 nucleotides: TGTGCCAGCAGCTCACGCACGGCACTATACACCGGGGAGCTGTTTTTT. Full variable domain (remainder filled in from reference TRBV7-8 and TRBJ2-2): GAGVSQSPRYKVAKRGQDVALRCDPISGHVSLFWYQQALGQGPEFLTYFQNEAQLDKSGLPSDRFFAERPEGSVSTLKIQRTQQEDSAVYLCASSSRTALYTGELFFGEGSRLTVL.

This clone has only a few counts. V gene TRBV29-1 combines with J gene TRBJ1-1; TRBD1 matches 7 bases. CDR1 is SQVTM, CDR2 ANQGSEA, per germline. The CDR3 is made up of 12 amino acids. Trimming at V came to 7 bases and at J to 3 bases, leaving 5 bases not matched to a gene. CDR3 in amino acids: CSGGQAYTEAFF. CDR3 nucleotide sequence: TGCAGCGGAGGACAGGCCTACACTGAAGCTTTCTTT. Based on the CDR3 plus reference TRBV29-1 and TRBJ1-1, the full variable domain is SAVISQKPSRDICQRGTSLTIQCQVDSQVTMMFWYRQQPGQSLTLIATANQGSEATYESGFVIDKFPISRPNLTFSTLTVSNMSPEDSSIYLCSGGQAYTEAFFGQGTRLTVV.

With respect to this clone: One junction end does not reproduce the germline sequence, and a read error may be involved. CDR3 in DNA: TGTGCCAGCAGTGAATCCAGGACACCCATCAACTTT. Translation: CASSESRTPINF. The chain couples TRBV6-1 to TRBJ1-6; TRBD1 might be the D (5 bases). Per the germline V gene, CDR1 is MNHNS and CDR2 is SASEGT. The CDR3 sequence is 12 residues long.

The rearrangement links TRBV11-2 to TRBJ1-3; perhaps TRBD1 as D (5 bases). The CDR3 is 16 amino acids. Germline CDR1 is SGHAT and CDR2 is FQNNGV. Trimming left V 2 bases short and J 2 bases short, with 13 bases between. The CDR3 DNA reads TGTGCCAGCAGCTTATTATCCAGGGTCCCTGGAAACACCATATATTTT. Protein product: CASSLLSRVPGNTIYF.